The sequence of this TCR beta chain was determined in a study of T-cell reconstitution after alpha-beta-depleted transplantation in children. Construction of the TCRbeta library involved unique molecular identifiers. In TCRdb, the PCR reads were re-called with MiXCR into one record per CDR3 protein. The sample records some 400,000 distinct CDR3 sequences, roughly 22% being singletons. The V end was cut by 5 bases, the J end by 0 bases, with 10 bases between. In germline, CDR1 is SEHNR, CDR2 FQNEAQ (reference sequence). The CDR3 extends over 14 amino acids. The chain links TRBV7-9 to TRBJ2-5; the D is unclear. This TCR was recovered from a human donor who donated a stem cell graft to a child with acute myeloid leukemia. The sample here was PBMCs from the stem cell graft donor, taken from the stem cell graft. The CDR3 nucleotides read TGTGCCAGCAGCCGTAGGGCTTACCAAGAGACCCAGTACTTC. This codes for CASSRRAYQETQYF.